These T cell receptor beta chains were read from a single sample in a study of T cell repertoires in cytomegalovirus infection. TCRdb reanalysed the reads using MiXCR and keeps one entry per CDR3 protein. The sample consists of around 770,000 distinct CDR3 sequences, 25% to 35% of them appearing once. For these TCRs, the target antigens are not known. The source was cultured CD8+ T cells from PBMCs, collected from culture after CMV antigen stimulation. The receptors shown here come from a human donor in good health (CMV status not recorded). Some clones in this sample may be carry-over from other donors' samples. Both conserved end residues are part of each CDR3. A D gene is named only where the DNA matches it firmly. The size of a clone is reported for some rows only, either as once, few or many, or as a class for expanded clones.

d_call: -
j_call: TRBJ2-5
clone_size: many
v_call: TRBV7-2
cdr3_nt: TGTGCCAGCAGCTTAACAGAAGAGACCCAGTACTTC
cdr3_aa: CASSLTEETQYF

d_call: -
j_call: TRBJ2-7
clone_size: few
v_call: TRBV4-1
cdr3_nt: TGCGCCAGCAGCCAGATCTCCAACTACGAGCAGTACTTC
cdr3_aa: CASSQISNYEQYF

d_call: -
j_call: TRBJ1-2
clone_size: -
v_call: TRBV20-1
cdr3_nt: TGCAGTGCTAGAGCTCCAGGGAACTATGGCTACACCTTC
cdr3_aa: CSARAPGNYGYTF

d_call: -
j_call: TRBJ1-1
clone_size: few
v_call: TRBV29-1
cdr3_nt: TGCAGCGTTGAAAGGGGGGCGCGGGCTTTCTTT
cdr3_aa: CSVERGARAFF

d_call: -
j_call: TRBJ1-5
clone_size: many
v_call: TRBV25-1
cdr3_nt: TGTGCCAGCAAAGACATCCGCGGGGGCAGCAATCAGCCCCAGCATTTT
cdr3_aa: CASKDIRGGSNQPQHF

d_call: -
j_call: TRBJ2-3
clone_size: -
v_call: TRBV27
cdr3_nt: TGTGCCAGCAGTTTTCGGGCGAGCACAGATACGCAGTATTTT
cdr3_aa: CASSFRASTDTQYF

d_call: -
j_call: TRBJ1-2
clone_size: -
v_call: TRBV6-1
cdr3_nt: TGTGCCAGCAGGGACACTCGCAACTATGGCTACACCTTC
cdr3_aa: CASRDTRNYGYTF

d_call: -
j_call: TRBJ2-7
clone_size: -
v_call: TRBV6-5
cdr3_nt: TGTGCCAGCAGTTACGATGAGTTGTGGGGGGAGCAGTACTTC
cdr3_aa: CASSYDELWGEQYF

d_call: TRBD1
j_call: TRBJ2-2
clone_size: -
v_call: TRBV5-8
cdr3_nt: TGTGCCAGCAGCTTGGGACAGGGCGCGAACACCGGGGAGCTGTTTTTT
cdr3_aa: CASSLGQGANTGELFF

d_call: TRBD1
j_call: TRBJ1-6
clone_size: -
v_call: TRBV6-1
cdr3_nt: TGTGCCAGCAATCGCTTGGGACAGGAGAACCACTTT
cdr3_aa: CASNRLGQENHF

d_call: -
j_call: TRBJ1-1
clone_size: -
v_call: TRBV9
cdr3_nt: TGTGCCAGCAGCGTAGAAGAAGGGAGCGGCACTGAAGCTTTCTTT
cdr3_aa: CASSVEEGSGTEAFF

d_call: -
j_call: TRBJ1-6
clone_size: -
v_call: TRBV19
cdr3_nt: TGTGCCAGTAGGCCTCTGGTGACAGCGAATTCACCCCTCCACTTT
cdr3_aa: CASRPLVTANSPLHF

d_call: -
j_call: TRBJ2-1
clone_size: few
v_call: TRBV6-5
cdr3_nt: TGTGCCAGCAGTTACTCGAGTTTTGCTCAAACGCAGTTCTTC
cdr3_aa: CASSYSSFAQTQFF

d_call: TRBD2
j_call: TRBJ2-1
clone_size: -
v_call: TRBV7-9
cdr3_nt: TGTGCCAGCAGCTTAGGGGGGGGAGGAGTTTACAATGAGCAGTTCTTC
cdr3_aa: CASSLGGGGVYNEQFF

d_call: -
j_call: TRBJ1-4
clone_size: few
v_call: TRBV24-1
cdr3_nt: TGTGCCACCAGCGAGTACGAACCGATTAATGAAAAACTGTTTTTT
cdr3_aa: CATSEYEPINEKLFF

d_call: TRBD2
j_call: TRBJ2-2
clone_size: -
v_call: TRBV4-2
cdr3_nt: TGTGCCAGCAGTCGGACTAGCGGGGGGTCAGACACCGGGGAGCTGTTTTTT
cdr3_aa: CASSRTSGGSDTGELFF

d_call: -
j_call: TRBJ2-1
clone_size: few
v_call: TRBV19
cdr3_nt: TGTGCCAGTAGTACCAGCAGGAGTCTCTACAATGAGCAGTTCTTC
cdr3_aa: CASSTSRSLYNEQFF

d_call: -
j_call: TRBJ2-1
clone_size: -
v_call: TRBV7-9
cdr3_nt: TGTGCCAGCAGCTCACCCCGGCCGTCCTACAATGAGCAGTTCTTC
cdr3_aa: CASSSPRPSYNEQFF

d_call: -
j_call: TRBJ1-5
clone_size: many
v_call: TRBV12-3/TRBV12-4
cdr3_nt: TGTGCCAGCAGTGGAGGACGTCAGCCCCAGCATTTT
cdr3_aa: CASSGGRQPQHF

d_call: -
j_call: TRBJ2-7
clone_size: -
v_call: TRBV7-5
cdr3_nt: -
cdr3_aa: CISVSEAGSSGSTYEQYF

d_call: -
j_call: TRBJ2-1
clone_size: few
v_call: TRBV7-9
cdr3_nt: TGTGCCAGCAGCTTGAGGCAGTGGGAGCAGTTCTTC
cdr3_aa: CASSLRQWEQFF

d_call: TRBD2
j_call: TRBJ2-1
clone_size: -
v_call: TRBV19
cdr3_nt: TGTGCCAGTAGTGAAGCGGGGAACACTTACAATGAGCAGTTCTTC
cdr3_aa: CASSEAGNTYNEQFF

d_call: TRBD1
j_call: TRBJ2-5
clone_size: many
v_call: TRBV12-3/TRBV12-4
cdr3_nt: TGTGCCAGCAGTTTATATCAGGTCAGGGGGTATGAGACCCAGTACTTC
cdr3_aa: CASSLYQVRGYETQYF

d_call: -
j_call: TRBJ2-1
clone_size: few
v_call: TRBV5-6
cdr3_nt: TGTGCCAGCAGCTCCCTCGAACGGGTCGATCCTTACAATGAGCAGTTCTTC
cdr3_aa: CASSSLERVDPYNEQFF